This is a list of T cell receptor beta chains from one sample in a study of T cell repertoires in cytomegalovirus infection. TCRdb recomputed calls from the reads with MiXCR, one row per CDR3 protein. Of 400,000 or so distinct CDR3 sequences detected, around 32% appear once; the ten largest clones hold roughly 13%. Sequencing was done on a sample of PBMCs. These receptors were obtained from a human donor in good health (CMV status not recorded). Some clones in this sample may be carry-over from other donors' samples. Each CDR3 is given with its conserved first and last residue. Each record gives: CDR3 DNA, CDR3 protein, clone size, J gene, V gene, D gene. D genes are given only for firm matches. Expanded clones are given a class, and other clones once, few, many or no size at all.

TGTGCCAGCAGCTTGGAAACCTGGTCGGGGGGGGAGAAGCAGTATTTT	CASSLETWSGGEKQYF	-	TRBJ2-3	TRBV5-4	TRBD2
TGTGCCAGCAGATACCAGGGGTCTAATTCACCCCTCCACTTT	CASRYQGSNSPLHF	many	TRBJ1-6	TRBV7-9	-
TGTGCCAGCAGCACCGGGGACAGCAACACTGAAGCTTTCTTT	CASSTGDSNTEAFF	-	TRBJ1-1	TRBV7-9	TRBD1
TGTGCCAGCAGCTTGAGCGGGACAGGGTACAATCAGCCCCAGCATTTT	CASSLSGTGYNQPQHF	few	TRBJ1-5	TRBV5-6	TRBD1
TGCGCCAGCAGCCAAGATATTCCAGGGCCCCTCGTAAATTCACCCCTCCACTTT	CASSQDIPGPLVNSPLHF	-	TRBJ1-6	TRBV4-3	-
TGCAGTGCTCCGCCCCCGACAGGCTACGAGCAGTACTTC	CSAPPPTGYEQYF	-	TRBJ2-7	TRBV20-1	-
TGTGCCAGCAGAGCTCCGGGGAGCGGGGGGACCGGGACGTTGGATACGCAGTATTTT	CASRAPGSGGTGTLDTQYF	-	TRBJ2-3	TRBV7-8	TRBD2
TGCAGCGTTAAACGGGCCCTTAATGAAAAACTGTTTTTT	CSVKRALNEKLFF	-	TRBJ1-4	TRBV29-1	-
TGTGCCAGCAGCTTAGCCGGGACAAGGAACACTGAAGCTTTCTTT	CASSLAGTRNTEAFF	many	TRBJ1-1	TRBV7-2	-
TGTGCCAGCAGCTTTGGGGCAGGGAAGGACTATGGCTACACCTTC	CASSFGAGKDYGYTF	-	TRBJ1-2	TRBV5-6	-
TGTGCCAGCACCCCCCCCCCGCGGACTAGTGCTGTCGGGGAGCTGTTTTTT	CASTPPPRTSAVGELFF	-	TRBJ2-2	TRBV12-3/TRBV12-4	TRBD2
TGTGCCAGCAGCTTAGTTGCGGGGGGCGGTAGAGGTGAGCCGTTCTTC	CASSLVAGGGRGEPFF	-	TRBJ2-1	TRBV7-2	TRBD2
TGTGCCAGCAGTTCTCCCTTGGAAACAGGGGGCGCGGACTATGGCTACACCTTC	CASSSPLETGGADYGYTF	-	TRBJ1-2	TRBV12-3/TRBV12-4	TRBD1
TGTGCCAGCAGCCCTCAGACAGTGAACTATGGCTACACCTTC	CASSPQTVNYGYTF	-	TRBJ1-2	TRBV5-4	-
TGTGCCAGCAGCTTCCCCGGGACAGGGACTCTTGTGAACACTGAAGCTTTCTTT	CASSFPGTGTLVNTEAFF	-	TRBJ1-1	TRBV7-9	TRBD1
TGTGCCAGCAGCTTAGCGGGGTCACAAGAGACCCAGTACTTC	CASSLAGSQETQYF	many	TRBJ2-5	TRBV7-6	-
TGTGCCAGCAGTTTAGCAGGGGACGGACCTGAAGCTTTCTTT	CASSLAGDGPEAFF	few	TRBJ1-1	TRBV27	-
TGTGCCAGCTCCCCCGCACGACTTAACACTGAAGCTTTCTTT	CASSPARLNTEAFF	few	TRBJ1-1	TRBV18	-
TGCGCCAGCAGCGCTGCGTGGGGGGTCGAGCAGTACTTC	CASSAAWGVEQYF	few	TRBJ2-7	TRBV5-1	-
TGTGCCAGCAGCTTAGTCGTCAGGGATGTGAACACTGAAGCTTTCTTT	CASSLVVRDVNTEAFF	many	TRBJ1-1	TRBV7-2	-
TGTGCCAGCAGTCCGGGGGCGCAGAACAATGAGCAGTTCTTC	CASSPGAQNNEQFF	many	TRBJ2-1	TRBV28	-
TGTGCCAGCCGTGTTGGGGGAAGCACTGAAGCTTTCTTT	CASRVGGSTEAFF	-	TRBJ1-1	TRBV7-6	-
TGCAGTGCTAGCACCCATAGCAATCAGCCCCAGCATTTT	CSASTHSNQPQHF	few	TRBJ1-5	TRBV20-1	-
TGCGCCAGCAGCCAAGAATTCTATCGGCAAGAGACCCAGTACTTC	CASSQEFYRQETQYF	-	TRBJ2-5	TRBV4-3	-
TGTGCCAGTAGTTTCCGGGACACAGCGAATGAAAAACTGTTTTTT	CASSFRDTANEKLFF	few	TRBJ1-4	TRBV19	-
TGTGCCAGCAGCTTTAGCGGGGGCCCCTACGAGCAGTACTTC	CASSFSGGPYEQYF	-	TRBJ2-7	TRBV7-2	TRBD2
TGTGCCAGCAGCTCATTTAGAGGGTCCCAGGGGGGGGGTAACTATGGCTACACCTTC	CASSSFRGSQGGGNYGYTF	-	TRBJ1-2	TRBV7-2	TRBD1
TGTGCCTCCGAGGCGGGGGGCCCCTTCTCCCCCACTGAAGCTTTCTTT	CASEAGGPFSPTEAFF	once	TRBJ1-1	TRBV19	-
TGTGTCAGCAGCTCCCCCGGGACAGGGGATCGAGTTAGTAATGAGCAGTTCTTC	CVSSSPGTGDRVSNEQFF	-	TRBJ2-1	TRBV7-6	TRBD1
TGTGCCAGCAGGTACTACGGGACAGCCGAAGAGACCCAGTACTTC	CASRYYGTAEETQYF	-	TRBJ2-5	TRBV6-5	TRBD1
TGTGCCAGTAGTTCCCCAAAAGGGTCGGATGGGGCCAACGTCCTGACTTTC	CASSSPKGSDGANVLTF	few	TRBJ2-6	TRBV19	-
TGTGCCAGCAGCTTATTGACGGTGGGGCTAGCGGGGATGGATACGCAGTATTTT	CASSLLTVGLAGMDTQYF	-	TRBJ2-3	TRBV7-7	TRBD2
TGTGCCAGCAGCTTAGGGACAGTGTATGGCTACAACTTC	CASSLGTVYGYNF	-	TRBJ1-2	TRBV7-9	-
TGTGCCAGCAACTTCAGGGGTTATCAGCCCCAGCATTTT	CASNFRGYQPQHF	few	TRBJ1-5	TRBV28	-
TGTGCCAGCAGCTTGCAGTGGGCGGAGACCCAGTACTTC	CASSLQWAETQYF	few	TRBJ2-5	TRBV7-2	-
TGTGCCATCAGTGACGCACAGGGCGATACGCAGTATTTT	CAISDAQGDTQYF	-	TRBJ2-3	TRBV6-4	-
TGTGCCCGCAGTGGGCGGCACACTGAAGATTTCTTT	CARSGRHTEDFF	-	TRBJ1-1	TRBV6-1	-
TGTGCCATCAGTCCCGGGACAGGGGGAAATAATTCACCCCTCCACTTT	CAISPGTGGNNSPLHF	few	TRBJ1-6	TRBV10-3	TRBD1
TGCAGTGCTAGAGATCTGGACAGGGACGTAAACACCATATATTTT	CSARDLDRDVNTIYF	few	TRBJ1-3	TRBV20-1	TRBD1
TGTGCCAGCAGCTGGGGACAAAGCCCTATAGATTCACCCCTCCACTTT	CASSWGQSPIDSPLHF	few	TRBJ1-6	TRBV5-8	-
TGTGCCAGCAGCCCCCCCGGGGGCTCTGGAAACACCATATATTTT	CASSPPGGSGNTIYF	-	TRBJ1-3	TRBV12-3/TRBV12-4	-
TGTGCCACCAGCAGAGATCGCGAGGGATGGTACAATGAGCAGTTCTTC	CATSRDREGWYNEQFF	-	TRBJ2-1	TRBV15	-